This TCR beta chain was observed in a study of blood T cell repertoires in COVID-19. Study-level information: The analysed material was cDNA or gDNA that came from T cells, B-cell-depleted T cells, or PBMCs.

Only in-frame clones appear in the TCRdb table, and some are missing; sequencing was by immunoSEQ multiplex PCR. The table records some 150,000 clones, 80% to 90% of them present only once. This receptor was taken from a woman between 50 and 59 years old with acute or convalescent COVID-19. The material sequenced was peripheral blood.

The CDR3 sequence is CASSRQGPTNEKLFF. The CDR3, as DNA: TGTGCCAGCAGCCGACAGGGACCAACTAATGAAAAACTGTTTTTT. The chain couples TRBV2 to TRBJ1-4; 7 positions match TRBD1. The CDR3 has 15 amino acids. J was trimmed by 0 bases and V by 6 bases; bases with no gene match: 4. The germline CDR1 and CDR2 sequences are SNHLY and FYNNEI.